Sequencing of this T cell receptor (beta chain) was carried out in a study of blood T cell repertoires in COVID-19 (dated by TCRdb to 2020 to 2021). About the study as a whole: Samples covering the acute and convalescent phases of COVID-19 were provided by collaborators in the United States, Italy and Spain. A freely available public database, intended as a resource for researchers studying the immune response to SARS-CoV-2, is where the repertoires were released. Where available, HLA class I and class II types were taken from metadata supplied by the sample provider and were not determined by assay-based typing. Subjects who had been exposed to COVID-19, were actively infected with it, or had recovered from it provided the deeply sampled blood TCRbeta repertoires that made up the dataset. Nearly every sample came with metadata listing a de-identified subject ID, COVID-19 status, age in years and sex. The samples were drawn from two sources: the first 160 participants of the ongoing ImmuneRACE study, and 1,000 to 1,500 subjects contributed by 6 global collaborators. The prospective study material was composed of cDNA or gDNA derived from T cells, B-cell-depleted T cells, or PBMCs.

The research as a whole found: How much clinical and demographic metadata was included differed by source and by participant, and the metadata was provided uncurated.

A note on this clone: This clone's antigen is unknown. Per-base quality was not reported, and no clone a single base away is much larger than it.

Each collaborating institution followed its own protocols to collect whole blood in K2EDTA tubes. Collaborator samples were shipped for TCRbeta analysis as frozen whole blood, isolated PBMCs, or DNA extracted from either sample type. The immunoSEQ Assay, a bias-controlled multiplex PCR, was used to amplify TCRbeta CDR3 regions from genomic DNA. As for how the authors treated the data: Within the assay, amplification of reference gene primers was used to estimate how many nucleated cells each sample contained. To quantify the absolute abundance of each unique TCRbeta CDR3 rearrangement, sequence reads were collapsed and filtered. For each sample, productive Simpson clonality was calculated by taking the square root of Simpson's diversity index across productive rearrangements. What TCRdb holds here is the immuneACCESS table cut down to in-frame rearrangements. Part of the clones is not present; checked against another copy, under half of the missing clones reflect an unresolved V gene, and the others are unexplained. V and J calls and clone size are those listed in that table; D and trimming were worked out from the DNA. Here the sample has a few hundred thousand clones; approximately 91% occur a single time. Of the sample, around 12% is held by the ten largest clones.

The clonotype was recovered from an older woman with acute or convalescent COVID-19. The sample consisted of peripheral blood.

Here is the DNA: TGTGCCATCAACCGCGGACTAGCGGGGGGCCTAAACACCGGGGAGCTGTTTTTT. It codes for CAINRGLAGGLNTGELFF. The rearrangement joined TRBV10-3 to TRBJ2-2, with TRBD2 matching 14 junction bases. At the junction V is shortened by 7 bases and J by 2 bases; bases outside the gene matches: 9. The CDR3, cysteine through phenylalanine, is 18 amino acids long. CDR3 DNA is the only sequence kept; it has 54 bases, read in frame from the first base. Looking up the germline V gene yields CDR1 ENHRY and CDR2 SYGVKD.